What follows describes a single T cell receptor (beta chain). The assay was immunoSEQ multiplex PCR, and TCRdb's table has in-frame clones only and misses some. Among about 750,000 clones listed, 80% to 95% were seen once. The data were obtained in a study of shared clonotypes between healthy human individuals. Trimming removed 2 bases at V and 2 bases at J, with 12 bases between. Germline assignment: CDR1 MNHNS and CDR2 SASEGT. The CDR3 has 15 amino acids. Naive CD8 cells lacked CD45RO, underwent positive selection for CCR7 and left out terminally differentiated effector memory CD45RA+ cells. The clonotype was recovered from a man aged 30 to 39 in good health. The sample comprised naive CD8+ T cells sorted from blood. The J gene is TRBJ2-5, the V gene TRBV6-1, with a possible D match to TRBD1 (6 bases). Written as DNA, the CDR3 is TGTGCCAGCAGTGAACTGGGAAGGGGGCAAGAGACCCAGTACTTC. Translated: CASSELGRGQETQYF.